The 5 T cell receptor beta chains below all came from one sample that was sequenced in a study of T cells in Graves' hyperthyroidism and ophthalmopathy. Amplification of TCR beta CDR3 regions was performed using RNA transcripts as template. When the TCR CDR3 underwent first-round RT-PCR, the HTBI primer set was used. In TCRdb, the multiplex PCR reads were re-called with MiXCR into one record per CDR3 protein. The data show about 760,000 distinct CDR3 sequences, with around 40% seen just once and around 32% held by the top ten. Source material: blood. These receptors were taken from a woman between 40 and 55 years old with Graves' hyperthyroidism.

This clonotype was found many times. The V call is TRBV7-9, the J call TRBJ2-7; D remains ambiguous. The germline V gene has CDR1 SEHNR and CDR2 FQNEAQ (reference sequence). The V end lost 3 bases, the J end lost 1 base, and 7 bases lay between the germline ends. The CDR3 consists of 13 residues. CDR3 sequence (DNA): TGTGCCAGCAGCTTCCAGGAGTCCTACGAGCAGTACTTC. The encoded protein is CASSFQESYEQYF.

To note about this clonotype: It may be a read error: a sequence one base away is much more abundant. The chain carries TRBV7-2 and TRBJ2-7; D is unclear. The CDR3 consists of 13 residues. Germline values: CDR1 SGHTA, CDR2 FQGNSA. Written as DNA, the CDR3 is TGTGCCAGGAGCTTGGTTCAGAACTACGAGCAGTACTTC. Protein product: CARSLVQNYEQYF.

Worth noting for this clonotype: The junction departs from germline at one end; a sequencing error may be responsible. The V and J genes are TRBV5-5 and TRBJ1-1; tentative D call: TRBD1 (6 bases). This CDR3 is 16 amino acids long. Germline assignment: CDR1 SGHKS and CDR2 YYEKEE (reference sequence). The CDR3 here is CASTQGPGGMNTEAFF. The CDR3 DNA reads as TGCGCCAGCACCCAGGGGCCGGGGGGCATGAACACTGAAGCTTTCTTT.

V is TRBV6-1 and J is TRBJ1-1, with D uncertain. In germline, CDR1 is MNHNS, CDR2 SASEGT. The V and J ends lost 8 bases and 1 base respectively, with 11 bases between them. The CDR3 runs 13 residues. The CDR3 loop is CASSIPANTEAFF. CDR3 in DNA: TGTGCCAGCTCAATCCCAGCGAACACTGAAGCTTTCTTT.

This clonotype was recorded at least ten times. This chain uses TRBV7-9 with TRBJ2-7, with D unresolved. Germline-derived CDR1 and CDR2 are SEHNR and FQNEAQ (reference sequence). V was pared by 4 bases and J by 4 bases, with 11 bases between. The CDR3 is made up of 13 amino acids. Here the CDR3 reads CASSSGSAYEQYF. The DNA for the CDR3 is TGTGCCAGCAGCTCCGGGTCGGCTTACGAGCAGTACTTC.